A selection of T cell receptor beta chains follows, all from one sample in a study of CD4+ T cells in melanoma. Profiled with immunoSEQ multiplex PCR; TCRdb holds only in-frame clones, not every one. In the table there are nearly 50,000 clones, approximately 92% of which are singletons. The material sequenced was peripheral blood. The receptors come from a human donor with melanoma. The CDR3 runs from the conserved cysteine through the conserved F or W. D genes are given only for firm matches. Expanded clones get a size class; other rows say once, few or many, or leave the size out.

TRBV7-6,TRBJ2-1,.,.,CASSWGAHYNEQFF,TGTGCCAGCAGCTGGGGAGCACACTACAATGAGCAGTTCTTC
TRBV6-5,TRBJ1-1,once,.,CASSSSGAAFF,TGTGCCAGCAGTTCCTCGGGGGCCGCTTTCTTT
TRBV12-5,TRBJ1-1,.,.,CASGLDDRSTEAFF,TGTGCTAGTGGTTTAGATGACAGAAGCACTGAAGCTTTCTTT
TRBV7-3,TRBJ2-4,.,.,CASSLLPQLAKNIQYF,TGTGCCAGCAGCTTACTTCCGCAACTAGCCAAAAACATTCAGTACTTC
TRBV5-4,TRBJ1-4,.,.,CASSLPGERGKLFF,TGTGCCAGCAGCTTGCCAGGGGAGAGGGGAAAACTGTTTTTT
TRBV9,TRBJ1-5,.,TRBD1,CASSPGTGSTQPQHF,TGTGCCAGCAGCCCCGGGACAGGGAGTACACAGCCCCAGCATTTT
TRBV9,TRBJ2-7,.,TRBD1,CASSGTYRGEQYF,TGTGCCAGCAGCGGAACCTACAGGGGCGAGCAGTACTTC
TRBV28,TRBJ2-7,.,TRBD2,CASRFSGTYEQYF,TGTGCCAGCAGATTCAGCGGGACCTACGAGCAGTACTTC
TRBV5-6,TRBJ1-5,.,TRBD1,CASSLAKGQGNQPQHF,TGTGCCAGCAGCTTGGCCAAGGGACAGGGTAATCAGCCCCAGCATTTT
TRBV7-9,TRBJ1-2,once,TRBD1,CASSLDFWTGGLNYGYTF,TGTGCCAGCAGCTTAGATTTTTGGACAGGGGGATTAAACTATGGCTACACCTTC
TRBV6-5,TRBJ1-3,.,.,CASLASGFGNTIYF,TGTGCCAGCCTAGCGTCTGGTTTTGGAAACACCATATATTTT
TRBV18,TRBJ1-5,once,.,CASSPGGNSNQPQHF,TGTGCCAGCTCACCTGGGGGGAATAGCAATCAGCCCCAGCATTTT
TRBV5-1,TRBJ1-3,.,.,CASSFGGSHSGNTIYF,TGCGCCAGCAGCTTCGGTGGGTCCCACTCTGGAAACACCATATATTTT
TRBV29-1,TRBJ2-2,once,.,CSVGEGPRGTGELFF,TGCAGCGTTGGAGAGGGCCCGCGGGGCACCGGGGAGCTGTTTTTT
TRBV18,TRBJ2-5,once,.,CASSPQEFQETQYF,TGTGCCAGCTCACCACAGGAATTCCAAGAGACCCAGTACTTC
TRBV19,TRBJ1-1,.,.,CASSRGTNTEAFF,TGTGCCAGTAGTAGGGGTACGAACACTGAAGCTTTCTTT
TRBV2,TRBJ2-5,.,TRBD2,CASLRLAGGQETQYF,TGTGCCAGCTTACGGCTAGCGGGGGGGCAAGAGACCCAGTACTTC
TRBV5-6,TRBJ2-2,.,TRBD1,CASSAISGQSGELFF,TGTGCCAGCAGCGCGATATCGGGACAGTCTGGGGAGCTGTTTTTT
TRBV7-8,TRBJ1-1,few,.,CASSFMNTEAFF,TGTGCCAGCAGCTTTATGAACACTGAAGCTTTCTTT
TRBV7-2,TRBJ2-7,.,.,CASSSQGAYEQYF,TGTGCCAGCAGCTCACAAGGGGCCTACGAGCAGTACTTC
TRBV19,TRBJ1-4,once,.,CASRTSDATNEKLFF,TGTGCCAGTAGGACCTCGGATGCAACTAATGAAAAACTGTTTTTT
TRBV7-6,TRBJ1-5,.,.,CASSQAPGSNQPQHF,TGTGCCAGCAGCCAAGCCCCCGGGAGCAATCAGCCCCAGCATTTT
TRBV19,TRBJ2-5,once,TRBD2,CASRSGASGGEETQYF,TGTGCCAGTAGATCTGGGGCGTCGGGGGGGGAAGAGACCCAGTACTTC
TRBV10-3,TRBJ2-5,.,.,CAISGGGTGLAETQYF,TGTGCCATCAGTGGGGGAGGAACAGGCCTCGCGGAGACCCAGTACTTC
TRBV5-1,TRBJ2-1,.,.,CASSLGFYNEQFF,TGCGCCAGCAGCTTGGGGTTCTACAATGAGCAGTTCTTC
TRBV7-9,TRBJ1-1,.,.,CASSSGAGTEAFF,TGTGCCAGCAGCTCGGGCGCCGGAACTGAAGCTTTCTTT
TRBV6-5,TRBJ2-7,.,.,CASSYWDGNYEQYF,TGTGCCAGCAGTTACTGGGACGGCAACTACGAGCAGTACTTC
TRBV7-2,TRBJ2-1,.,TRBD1,CASSFWDRGNNEQFF,TGTGCCAGCAGCTTTTGGGACAGGGGTAACAATGAGCAGTTCTTC
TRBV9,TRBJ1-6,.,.,CASSSLGGGVYNSPLHF,TGTGCCAGCAGTTCGTTGGGGGGGGGTGTCTATAATTCACCCCTCCACTTT
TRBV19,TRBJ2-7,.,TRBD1,CASSMRISGGSYEQYF,TGTGCCAGTAGTATGCGCATATCAGGGGGCTCCTACGAGCAGTACTTC
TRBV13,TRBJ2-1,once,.,CASSLVGRTSYNEQFF,TGTGCCAGCAGCTTAGTGGGCAGGACCTCCTACAATGAGCAGTTCTTC
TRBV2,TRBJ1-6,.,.,CASSAGDNSPLHF,TGTGCCAGCAGCGCAGGGGATAATTCACCCCTCCACTTT